Sequencing of this T cell receptor beta chain was carried out in a study of T-cell memory formation after mild COVID-19. At least ten counts were recorded for this clonotype. Its antigen is unidentified. Study findings and constraints: Mostly located in CM and EM were contracting CD4+ clones, with contracting CD8+ clones located in EMRA. Contracting clones, day 15 to 85, had balanced CD4/CD8, and later expanders favored CD4+.

After 5'RACE with constant-segment primers, TCR alpha and TCR beta cDNA libraries carrying sample barcodes and UMIs were obtained. Each CDR3 protein is one row after TCRdb ran MiXCR on the 5' RACE reads. The sample shows about 350,000 distinct CDR3 sequences, roughly 13% of them seen only once. The CDR3 runs to 13 residues. The V end lost 1 base, the J end lost 6 bases, and 9 bases lay between the germline ends. Germline lookup yields CDR1 SGHAT and CDR2 FQNNGV. The receptor's source is a man aged 18 to 30 who had mild COVID-19 (a few samples of this study predate the infection). Cell type and time point are not known. Specimen: PBMCs or a T cell subset sorted from them (not recorded which). The chain employs TRBV11-2 and TRBJ1-1; D is unresolved. In DNA form, the CDR3 reads TGTGCCAGCAGCTTAGCGACGGGGTCTGAAGCTTTCTTT. Protein sequence: CASSLATGSEAFF. Full variable domain (rest looked up from reference TRBV11-2 and TRBJ1-1): EAGVAQSPRYKIIEKRQSVAFWCNPISGHATLYWYQQILGQGPKLLIQFQNNGVVDDSQLPKDRFSAERLKGVDSTLKIQPAKLEDSAVYLCASSLATGSEAFFGQGTRLTVV.